This T cell receptor (beta chain) is from a study of shared clonotypes between healthy human individuals. At the level of the study: Each donor's CD4 naive and CD4 memory cells filled three plates apiece, CD8 naive two, and CD8 memory one. Study conclusions and caveats: Sequencing depth was expected to influence donor clonotype sharing.

The naive CD8 subset, CD45RO-negative cells positively selected for CCR7, excluded terminally differentiated effector memory CD45RA+ cells. In regard to this clone: Its target is unknown.

Clones were sequenced by immunoSEQ multiplex PCR, and TCRdb holds only the in-frame ones, with some missing. The data contain millions of clones, about 95% of them singletons. Sequenced input: naive CD8+ T cells sorted from blood. The sequence was collected from a man aged 18 to 35 in good health.

This chain's CDR3 is CASSRGQADYGYTF. The CDR3 DNA follows: TGTGCCAGCAGCCGCGGACAGGCAGACTATGGCTACACCTTC. V gene TRBV11-2 combines with J gene TRBJ1-2; TRBD1 matches 7 bases. Germline loops: CDR1 SGHAT, CDR2 FQNNGV. The CDR3 extends over 14 amino acids. V lost 5 bases and J lost 3; bases outside the gene matches: 6.